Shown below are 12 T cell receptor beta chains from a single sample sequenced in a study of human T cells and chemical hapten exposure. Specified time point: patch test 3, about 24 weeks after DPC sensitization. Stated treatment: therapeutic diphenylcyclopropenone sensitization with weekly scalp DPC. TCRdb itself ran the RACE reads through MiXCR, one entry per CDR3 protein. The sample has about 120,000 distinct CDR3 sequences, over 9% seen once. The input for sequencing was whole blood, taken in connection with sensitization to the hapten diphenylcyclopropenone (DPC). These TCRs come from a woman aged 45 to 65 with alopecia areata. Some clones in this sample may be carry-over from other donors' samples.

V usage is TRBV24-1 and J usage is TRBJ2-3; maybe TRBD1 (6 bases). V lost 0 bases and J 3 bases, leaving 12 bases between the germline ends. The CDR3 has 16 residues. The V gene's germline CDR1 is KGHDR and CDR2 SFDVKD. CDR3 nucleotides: TGTGCCACCAGTGATTTGCAACAGGGAGCAACAGATACGCAGTATTTT. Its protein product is CATSDLQQGATDTQYF.

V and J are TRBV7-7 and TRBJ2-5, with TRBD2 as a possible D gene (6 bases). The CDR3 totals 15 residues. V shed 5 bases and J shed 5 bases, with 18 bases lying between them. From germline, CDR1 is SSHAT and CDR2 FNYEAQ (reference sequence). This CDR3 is CASSRLGTSGETQYF. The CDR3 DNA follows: TGTGCCAGCAGCCGCCTGGGGACTTCGGGGGAGACCCAGTACTTC. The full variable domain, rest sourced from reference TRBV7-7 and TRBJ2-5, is GAGVSQSPRYKVTKRGQDVTLRCDPISSHATLYWYQQALGQGPEFLTYFNYEAQPDKSGLPSDRFSAERPEGSISTLTIQRTEQRDSAMYRCASSRLGTSGETQYFGPGTRLLVL.

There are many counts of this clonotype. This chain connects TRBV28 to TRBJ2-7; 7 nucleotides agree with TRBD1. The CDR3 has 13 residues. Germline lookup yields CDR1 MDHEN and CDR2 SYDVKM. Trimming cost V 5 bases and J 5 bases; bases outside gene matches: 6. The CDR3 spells CASSETGRHEQYF. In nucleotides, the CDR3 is TGTGCCAGCAGTGAGACAGGGCGCCACGAGCAGTACTTC.

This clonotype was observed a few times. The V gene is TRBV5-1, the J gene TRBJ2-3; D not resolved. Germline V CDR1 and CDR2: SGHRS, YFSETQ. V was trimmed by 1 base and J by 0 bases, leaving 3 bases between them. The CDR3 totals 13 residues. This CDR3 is CASSLKSTDTQYF. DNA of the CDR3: TGCGCCAGCAGCTTGAAGAGCACAGATACGCAGTATTTT.

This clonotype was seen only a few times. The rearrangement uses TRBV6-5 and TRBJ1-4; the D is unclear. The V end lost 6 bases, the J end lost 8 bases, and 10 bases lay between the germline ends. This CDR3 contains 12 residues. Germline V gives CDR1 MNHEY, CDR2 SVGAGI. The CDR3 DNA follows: TGTGCCAGCAGCCTTTTCGGGGAAAAACTGTTTTTT. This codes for CASSLFGEKLFF.

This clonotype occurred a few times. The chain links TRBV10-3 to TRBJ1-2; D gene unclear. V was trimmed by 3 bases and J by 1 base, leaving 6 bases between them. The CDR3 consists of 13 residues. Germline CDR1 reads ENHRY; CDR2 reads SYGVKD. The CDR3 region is CAISDGSNYGYTF. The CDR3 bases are TGTGCCATCAGTGATGGAAGTAACTATGGCTACACCTTC.

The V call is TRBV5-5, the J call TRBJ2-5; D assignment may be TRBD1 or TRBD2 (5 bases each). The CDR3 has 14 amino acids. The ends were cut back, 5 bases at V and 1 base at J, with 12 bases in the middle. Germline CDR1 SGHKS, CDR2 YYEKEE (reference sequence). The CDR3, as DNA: TGTGCCAGCAGACCGGGACCGATCCAAGAGACCCAGTACTTC. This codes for CASRPGPIQETQYF.

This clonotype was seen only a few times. CDR3 nucleotide sequence: TGTGCCAGCAGCCGCGGCACAGATACGCAGTATTTT. It codes for CASSRGTDTQYF. This chain connects TRBV3-1 to TRBJ2-3, with no clear D. V lost 4 bases to trimming and J lost 1 base, with 3 bases between them. This CDR3 contains 12 residues. Germline CDR1 reads LGHDT; CDR2 reads YNNKEL (reference sequence).

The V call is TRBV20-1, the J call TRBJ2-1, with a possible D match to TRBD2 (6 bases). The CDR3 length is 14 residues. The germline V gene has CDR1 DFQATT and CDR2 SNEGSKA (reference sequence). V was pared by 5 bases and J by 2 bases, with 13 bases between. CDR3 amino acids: CSAGGDGTYNEQFF. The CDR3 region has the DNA TGCAGTGCTGGAGGGGACGGGACCTACAATGAGCAGTTCTTC.

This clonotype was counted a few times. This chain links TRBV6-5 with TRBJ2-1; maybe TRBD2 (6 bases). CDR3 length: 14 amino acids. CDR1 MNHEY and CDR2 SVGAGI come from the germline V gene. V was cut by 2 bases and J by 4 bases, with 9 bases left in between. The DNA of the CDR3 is TGTGCCAGCAGTTACATTGGGGGGTACAATGAGCAGTTCTTC. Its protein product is CASSYIGGYNEQFF.

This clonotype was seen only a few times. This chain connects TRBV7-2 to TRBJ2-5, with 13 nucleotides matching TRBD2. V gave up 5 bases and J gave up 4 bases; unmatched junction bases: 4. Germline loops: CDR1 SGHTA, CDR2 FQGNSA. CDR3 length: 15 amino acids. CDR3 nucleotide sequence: TGTGCCAGCAGCCCCCGGACTAGCGGGAGAGAGACCCAGTACTTC. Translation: CASSPRTSGRETQYF.

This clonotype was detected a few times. CDR3: CASSPPGLAGRRKETQYF. CDR3 coding DNA: TGTGCCAGCAGCCCTCCGGGACTAGCGGGAAGAAGGAAAGAGACCCAGTACTTC. The chain combines TRBV12-3 or TRBV12-4 with TRBJ2-5, with 13 bases that match TRBD2. V lost 6 bases, J lost 3 bases, and 13 bases stayed unmatched. This CDR3 has 18 residues.